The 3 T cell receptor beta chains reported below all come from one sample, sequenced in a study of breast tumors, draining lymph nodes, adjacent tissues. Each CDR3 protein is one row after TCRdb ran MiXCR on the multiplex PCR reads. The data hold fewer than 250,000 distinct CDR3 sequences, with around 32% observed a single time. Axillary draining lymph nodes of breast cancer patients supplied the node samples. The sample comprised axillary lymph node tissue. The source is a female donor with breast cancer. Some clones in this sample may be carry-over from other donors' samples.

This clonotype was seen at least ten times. CDR3: CASSATPGQGGGYTF. The CDR3 nucleotides read TGTGCCAGCAGCGCAACACCGGGACAGGGCGGGGGCTACACCTTC. The chain has TRBV9 and TRBJ1-2; 9 bases are a match to TRBD1. Germline-derived CDR1 and CDR2 are SGDLS and YYNGEE. V shed 3 bases and J 8 bases; nucleotides not matched to a gene: 11. CDR3 length: 15 residues.

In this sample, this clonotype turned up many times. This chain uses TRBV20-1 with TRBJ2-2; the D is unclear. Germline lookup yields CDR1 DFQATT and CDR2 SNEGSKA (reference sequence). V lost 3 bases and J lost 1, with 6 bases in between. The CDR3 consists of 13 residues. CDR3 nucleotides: TGCAGTGCTAGCGTCATGAACACCGGGGAGCTGTTTTTT. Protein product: CSASVMNTGELFF.

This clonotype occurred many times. DNA for the CDR3: TGTGCCAGCAAAGCGGGAGATTTGCGGAAAGAGACCCAGTACTTC. It specifies CASKAGDLRKETQYF. V usage is TRBV11-2 and J usage is TRBJ2-5; 8 bases agree with TRBD2. After removal of 7 bases from V and 3 bases from J, the junction contained 10 bases not matched to a gene. The CDR3 totals 15 residues. CDR1 and CDR2 from the germline V gene are SGHAT and FQNNGV.